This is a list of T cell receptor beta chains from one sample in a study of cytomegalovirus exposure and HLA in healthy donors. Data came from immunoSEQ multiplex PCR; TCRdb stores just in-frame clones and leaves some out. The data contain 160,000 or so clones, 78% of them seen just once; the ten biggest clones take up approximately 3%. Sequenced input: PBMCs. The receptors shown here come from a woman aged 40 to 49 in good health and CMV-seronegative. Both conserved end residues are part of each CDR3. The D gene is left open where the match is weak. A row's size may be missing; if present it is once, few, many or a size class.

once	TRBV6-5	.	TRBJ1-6	CASGDSHNSPLHF	TGTGCCAGTGGAGATTCGCATAATTCACCCCTCCACTTT
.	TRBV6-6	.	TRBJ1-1	CASSYSGGGTEAFF	TGTGCCAGCAGTTACTCGGGGGGGGGCACTGAAGCTTTCTTT
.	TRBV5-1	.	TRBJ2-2	CASSLGLGAGELFF	TGCGCCAGCAGCTTGGGATTAGGGGCCGGGGAGCTGTTTTTT
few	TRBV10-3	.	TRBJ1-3	CAISERVREGAGNTIYF	TGTGCCATCAGTGAAAGAGTAAGGGAGGGGGCTGGAAACACCATATATTTT
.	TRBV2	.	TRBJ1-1	CASSEREVVLAFF	TGTGCCAGCAGTGAAAGGGAGGTAGTTCTAGCTTTCTTT
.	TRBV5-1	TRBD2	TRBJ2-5	CASSRFSSGGYQETQYF	TGCGCCAGCAGCCGTTTTTCTAGCGGGGGTTACCAAGAGACCCAGTACTTC
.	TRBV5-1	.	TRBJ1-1	CASSGGPAREAFF	TGCGCCAGCAGCGGAGGTCCTGCAAGGGAAGCTTTCTTT
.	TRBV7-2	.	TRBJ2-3	CASSLGIRGRDTQYF	TGTGCCAGCAGCTTAGGAATCCGGGGGAGAGATACGCAGTATTTT
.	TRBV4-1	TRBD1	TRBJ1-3	CASRRDRARGNTIYF	TGCGCCAGCAGAAGAGACAGGGCGCGAGGAAACACCATATATTTT
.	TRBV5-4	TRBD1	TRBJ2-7	CASSSRLGGQDRGTHEQYF	TGTGCCAGCAGCTCAAGGCTAGGGGGACAGGACCGAGGGACCCACGAGCAGTACTTC
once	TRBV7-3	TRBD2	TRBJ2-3	CASSLMAGADTQYF	TGTGCCAGCTCCTTGATGGCGGGGGCAGATACGCAGTATTTT
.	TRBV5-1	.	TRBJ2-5	CASSLFGGAGETQYF	TGCGCCAGCAGCTTGTTTGGGGGCGCGGGAGAGACCCAGTACTTC
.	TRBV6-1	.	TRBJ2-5	CASRPRVQETQYF	TGTGCCAGCAGACCGAGAGTCCAAGAGACCCAGTACTTC
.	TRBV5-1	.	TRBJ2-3	CASGGNIDTQYF	TGCGCCAGCGGGGGGAATATAGATACGCAGTATTTT
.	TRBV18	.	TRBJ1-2	CASSRSQEEHGYTF	TGTGCCAGCTCACGATCCCAGGAGGAGCACGGCTACACCTTC
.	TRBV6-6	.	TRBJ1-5	CASSTQAEEPQHF	TGTGCCAGCAGTACTCAGGCAGAAGAGCCCCAGCATTTT
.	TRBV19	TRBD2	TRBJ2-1	CASTVTTSGLNEQFF	TGTGCCAGTACCGTCACGACTAGCGGTCTCAATGAGCAGTTCTTC
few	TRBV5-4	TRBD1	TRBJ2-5	CASSTGQAQETQYF	TGTGCCAGCAGCACTGGACAGGCCCAAGAGACCCAGTACTTC
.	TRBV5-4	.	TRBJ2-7	CASSLGGASYEQYF	TGTGCCAGCAGCTTAGGGGGGGCTTCCTACGAGCAGTACTTC
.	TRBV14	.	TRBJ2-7	CASSQDRGSYEQYF	TGTGCCAGCAGCCAAGATCGGGGAAGCTACGAGCAGTACTTC
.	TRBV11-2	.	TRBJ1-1	CASSLEETEGAFF	TGTGCCAGCAGCTTAGAGGAGACGGAGGGGGCTTTCTTT
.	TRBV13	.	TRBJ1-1	CASSLAVNTEAFF	TGTGCCAGCAGCTTAGCGGTGAACACTGAAGCTTTCTTT
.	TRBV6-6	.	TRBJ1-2	CASSYPLHGEGYTF	TGTGCCAGCAGTTACCCCCTACACGGGGAGGGCTACACCTTC